A selection of T cell receptor beta chains follows, all from one sample in a study of neoadjuvant anti-PD-1 for oral cavity cancer. Data came from immunoSEQ multiplex PCR; TCRdb stores just in-frame clones and leaves some out. The profile shows under 8,500 clones, 48% of them singletons. Material: tumor tissue, obtained before nivolumab (anti-PD-1) treatment. These receptors all come from a person aged 40 to 85 with oral cavity squamous cell carcinoma. The CDR3 runs from the conserved cysteine through the conserved F or W. D genes are given only for firm matches. Size is omitted from some rows. Given values are once, few, many or a class for expanded clones.

J	size	V	D	DNA	CDR3
TRBJ2-3	NA	TRBV5-8	NA	TGTGCCAGCAGCTTTACAGATACGCAGTATTTT	CASSFTDTQYF
TRBJ2-2	NA	TRBV6-1	NA	TGTGCCAGCAGGAGGGCGACAGACACCGGGGAGCTGTTTTTT	CASRRATDTGELFF
TRBJ1-1	NA	TRBV28	NA	TGTGCCAGCAGTTCGATAATATGGACAGTTTGGGGCACTGAAGCTTTCTTT	CASSSIIWTVWGTEAFF
TRBJ2-7	few	TRBV6-5	NA	TGTGCCAGCAGCTATCCGGGACAGCAGTACTTC	CASSYPGQQYF
TRBJ2-7	NA	TRBV10-3	NA	TGTGCCATCAGTGAGGGGGCGAGCCTCCGCGAGCAGTACTTC	CAISEGASLREQYF
TRBJ2-5	NA	TRBV20-1	NA	TGCAGTGCAAGGTACCAAGAGACCCAGTACTTC	CSARYQETQYF
TRBJ2-1	NA	TRBV11-2	NA	TGTGCCAGCAGCTTAGACAGGGATGAGCAGTTCTTC	CASSLDRDEQFF
TRBJ1-1	NA	TRBV25-1	NA	TGTGCCAGCAGTACAGGTCCGCGTACTGAAGCTTTCTTT	CASSTGPRTEAFF
TRBJ2-7	NA	TRBV28	NA	TGTGCCAGCAGTTTATTTGGCTACGAGCAGTACTTC	CASSLFGYEQYF
TRBJ2-1	NA	TRBV5-1	TRBD2	TGCGCCAGCTTCGGACTAGCGGGAGGGTCCTACAATGAGCAGTTCTTC	CASFGLAGGSYNEQFF
TRBJ1-5	NA	TRBV19	NA	TGTGCCAGTACCTTCAGGGGCCCGGGGCAGCCCCAGCATTTT	CASTFRGPGQPQHF
TRBJ1-1	NA	TRBV14	TRBD1	TGTGCCAGCAGCAGACCTCAGGGGGGGTCTGAAGCTTTCTTT	CASSRPQGGSEAFF
TRBJ2-3	few	TRBV7-3	TRBD2	TGTGCCAGCAGCCCTATAGCGGGAGGGGCTGATACGCAGTATTTT	CASSPIAGGADTQYF
TRBJ2-6	NA	TRBV6-5	NA	TGTGCCAGCAGTTACTACAGCTCTGGGGCCAACGTCCTGACTTTC	CASSYYSSGANVLTF
TRBJ2-1	few	TRBV9	NA	TGTGCCAGCAATGGGGCCCAATACAATGAGCAGTTCTTC	CASNGAQYNEQFF
TRBJ1-3	few	TRBV9	TRBD1	TGTGCCAGCAGCGTAGTTGGGACAGGGGCTGGAAACACCATATATTTT	CASSVVGTGAGNTIYF
TRBJ2-2	few	TRBV7-7	NA	TGTGCTAGCAGCTTAGACGGGTCGGGCGGGGAGCTGTTTTTT	CASSLDGSGGELFF
TRBJ2-5	few	TRBV19	TRBD2	TGTGCCACCCGGACTAGCGGGAGGGAGACCCAGTACTTC	CATRTSGRETQYF
TRBJ2-2	NA	TRBV11-3	TRBD2	TGTGCCAGCAGCCCCGGGGAGGGCCGTACCGGGGAGCTGTTTTTT	CASSPGEGRTGELFF
TRBJ1-2	NA	TRBV4-1	NA	TGCGCCAGCAGCCAAGATGGCGGGGTGAGAGGCTACACCTTC	CASSQDGGVRGYTF
TRBJ1-2	few	TRBV27	NA	NA	CASSSSRGSFSNYGYTF
TRBJ1-1	once	TRBV19	NA	TGTGCCAGTAGTATCCCCCGACAGCTCCAAGCTTTCTTT	CASSIPRQLQAFF
TRBJ1-1	NA	TRBV18	TRBD1	TGTGCCAGCTCATATATGACAGGGAAGAACACTGAAGCTTTCTTT	CASSYMTGKNTEAFF
TRBJ2-1	few	TRBV7-3	NA	TGTGCCAGCAGATCCGACACAACCCAGAATGAGCAGTTCTTC	CASRSDTTQNEQFF
TRBJ1-2	NA	TRBV25-1	NA	TGTGCCAGCAGTGGCAGGGTCTATGGCTACACCTTC	CASSGRVYGYTF
TRBJ1-5	few	TRBV7-2	NA	TGTGCCAGCAGCTTAGAAATGAATCAGCCCCAGCATTTT	CASSLEMNQPQHF
TRBJ2-1	NA	TRBV7-8	NA	TGTGCCAGCAGCTTACGAACTAGTCCGTTCTTC	CASSLRTSPFF
TRBJ2-6	few	TRBV10-3	NA	TGTGCCATTCAAAGCGCTGGGGCCAACGTCCTGACTTTC	CAIQSAGANVLTF
TRBJ1-1	few	TRBV29-1	NA	TGCAGCGTGCTGACAGGGAACACTGAAGCTTTCTTT	CSVLTGNTEAFF
TRBJ2-2	NA	TRBV27	TRBD2	TGTGCCAGCAGTCCGGGACTAGCGGTCTTCACCGGGGAGCTGTTTTTT	CASSPGLAVFTGELFF
TRBJ1-1	NA	TRBV2	TRBD1	TGTGCCAGCACCGAGGAGGGACAGGGGGCTCTGAGCACTGAAGCTTTCTTT	CASTEEGQGALSTEAFF
TRBJ2-5	NA	TRBV5-1	NA	TGCGCCAGCACCCCGGGAGGACAGGTTATTCAAGAGACCCAGTACTTC	CASTPGGQVIQETQYF
TRBJ2-2	NA	TRBV28	NA	TGTGCCAGCATCCTCCCGCCCGGGGAGCTGTTTTTT	CASILPPGELFF
TRBJ1-4	few	TRBV19	NA	TGTGCCAGTATGCGGGTTGTAGGATCGCGGGAAAAACTGTTTTTT	CASMRVVGSREKLFF
TRBJ2-3	NA	TRBV10-3	TRBD2	TGTGCCATCAGTGATGGGTCTAGCGGAGGGATCACAGATACGCAGTATTTT	CAISDGSSGGITDTQYF
TRBJ2-3	NA	TRBV28	TRBD2	TGTGCCTGGCGGGGGAACACAGATACGCAGTATTTT	CAWRGNTDTQYF
TRBJ2-3	NA	TRBV19	NA	TGTGCCACCTCCCCCGGGACTGCTAGCACAGATACGCAGTATTTT	CATSPGTASTDTQYF
TRBJ2-3	few	TRBV29-1	TRBD2	TGCAGCTCCATTGGGACTACTCTTGATACGCAGTATTTT	CSSIGTTLDTQYF
TRBJ2-1	NA	TRBV5-8	NA	TGTGCCAGCAGCTTGGGGGCCCAAGCATCTAATGAGCAGTTCTTC	CASSLGAQASNEQFF
TRBJ2-7	NA	TRBV5-4	NA	TGTGCCAGCAGCCCCGGGAGTCCCTACGAGCAGTACTTC	CASSPGSPYEQYF
TRBJ2-1	NA	TRBV27	NA	TGTGCCAGCAGTTCCCTCGAGGGACTGGCCTACAATGAGCAGTTCTTC	CASSSLEGLAYNEQFF
TRBJ1-1	NA	TRBV19	NA	TGTGCCAGTAGTCCACAGACAGGAAACACTGAAGCTTTCTTT	CASSPQTGNTEAFF
TRBJ2-5	few	TRBV5-1	TRBD1	TGCGCCAGCAGCATGACAGGGCTCGGAGAGACCCAGTACTTC	CASSMTGLGETQYF
TRBJ2-1	NA	TRBV6-5	TRBD2	TGTGCCAGCAGTTACCGATCCGGGACTAGCGTTAGTGAGCAGTTCTTC	CASSYRSGTSVSEQFF
TRBJ2-7	few	TRBV6-1	TRBD2	TGTGCCAGCAGTGACAGCGGGAGGGCCGACGAGCAGTACTTC	CASSDSGRADEQYF
TRBJ2-5	NA	TRBV6-1	NA	TGTGCCAGCAGTGCAAACTGGGGCTCTACCCAAGAGACCCAGTACTTC	CASSANWGSTQETQYF
TRBJ2-2	few	TRBV7-2	NA	TGTGCCAGCAGCCTAAGGGTCGGGGAGCTGTTTTTT	CASSLRVGELFF
TRBJ2-7	NA	TRBV19	NA	TGTGCCAGTAGTACTACCGGGTTTGAGCAGTACTTC	CASSTTGFEQYF
TRBJ2-1	NA	TRBV19	NA	TGTGCCAGTAGTATAGCCCCAGGGGGGAGCGGAGTCTACAATGAGCAGTTCTTC	CASSIAPGGSGVYNEQFF
TRBJ2-7	NA	TRBV6-1	TRBD2	TGTGCCAGCAGGACTAGCGGGAGTGGCAGGGGCGAGCAGTACTTC	CASRTSGSGRGEQYF
TRBJ1-1	medium-sized	TRBV7-9	NA	TGTGCCAGCAGTCGCCGGGACACCTGGGGAGTGAACACTGAAGCTTTCTTT	CASSRRDTWGVNTEAFF